This is a list of T cell receptor beta chains from one sample in a study of blood T cell repertoires in COVID-19. Method: immunoSEQ multiplex PCR; TCRdb's copy keeps in-frame clones and lacks some. The sample has 70,000 or so clones, around three quarters seen once; the top ten hold more than 15%. The sample taken for sequencing was peripheral blood. The origin of the receptors is a man aged 55-75 years with acute or convalescent COVID-19. Both conserved end residues are part of each CDR3. D genes are given only for firm matches. Size is stated for part of the rows, as once, few or many counts, or as a class when the clone is expanded.

abundance: -; v_gene: TRBV6-2/TRBV6-3; d_gene: TRBD1; j_gene: TRBJ2-7; len: 13; CDR3nt: TGTGCCAGCAGTAGGACAGGGTCCTACGAGCAGTACTTC; CDR3aa: CASSRTGSYEQYF
abundance: -; v_gene: TRBV7-9; d_gene: -; j_gene: TRBJ1-1; len: 15; CDR3nt: TGTGCCAGCAGCGACGGGGTTTGGAAGAACACTGAAGCTTTCTTT; CDR3aa: CASSDGVWKNTEAFF
abundance: -; v_gene: TRBV7-9; d_gene: TRBD1; j_gene: TRBJ1-1; len: 13; CDR3nt: TGTGCCAGCAGAAGGACAGGGGGCCCTGAAGCTTTCTTT; CDR3aa: CASRRTGGPEAFF
abundance: few; v_gene: TRBV20-1; d_gene: TRBD1; j_gene: TRBJ1-5; len: 13; CDR3nt: TGCAGTGCTAGTAGACAGGGAAATCAGCCCCAGCATTTT; CDR3aa: CSASRQGNQPQHF
abundance: -; v_gene: TRBV3-1/TRBV3-2; d_gene: -; j_gene: TRBJ2-7; len: 13; CDR3nt: TGTGCCAGCAGCCCCCAAACTAGAGACGAGCAGTACTTC; CDR3aa: CASSPQTRDEQYF
abundance: few; v_gene: TRBV27; d_gene: TRBD1; j_gene: TRBJ1-4; len: 15; CDR3nt: TGTGCCAGCAGTACACAGGGGTTGACTAATGAAAAACTGTTTTTT; CDR3aa: CASSTQGLTNEKLFF
abundance: -; v_gene: TRBV7-6; d_gene: TRBD1; j_gene: TRBJ1-6; len: 16; CDR3nt: TGTGCCAGCAGCCGGTCCAATTCAGGGGGTAATTCACCCCTCCACTTT; CDR3aa: CASSRSNSGGNSPLHF
abundance: -; v_gene: TRBV29-1; d_gene: -; j_gene: TRBJ1-2; len: 15; CDR3nt: TGCAGCGTCCCCAGGTTGGGCCCCGTCAGTTATGGCTACACCTTC; CDR3aa: CSVPRLGPVSYGYTF
abundance: -; v_gene: TRBV5-6; d_gene: TRBD1; j_gene: TRBJ1-2; len: 16; CDR3nt: TGTGCCAGCACCCCAGGACAGGGTGGGTTTGACTATGGCTACACCTTC; CDR3aa: CASTPGQGGFDYGYTF
abundance: -; v_gene: TRBV9; d_gene: -; j_gene: TRBJ2-3; len: 14; CDR3nt: TGTGCCAGCAGCGTAGCCAGCGCCCAAGATACGCAGTATTTT; CDR3aa: CASSVASAQDTQYF
abundance: -; v_gene: TRBV29-1; d_gene: TRBD1; j_gene: TRBJ1-2; len: 13; CDR3nt: TGCAGCGTTTTTACAGGGGGTAACTATGGCTACACCTTC; CDR3aa: CSVFTGGNYGYTF
abundance: -; v_gene: TRBV16; d_gene: TRBD1; j_gene: TRBJ1-5; len: 14; CDR3nt: TGTGCCAGCAGTCGGGACAGCCGAAATCAGCCCCAGCATTTT; CDR3aa: CASSRDSRNQPQHF
abundance: -; v_gene: TRBV5-1; d_gene: -; j_gene: TRBJ2-5; len: 15; CDR3nt: TGCGCCAGCAGCTCCCAATCTCCTAGCGAAGAGACCCAGTACTTC; CDR3aa: CASSSQSPSEETQYF
abundance: -; v_gene: TRBV6-5; d_gene: -; j_gene: TRBJ2-2; len: 16; CDR3nt: TGTGCCAGCAGTTACTCGATGGGCAGGAACACCGGGGAGCTGTTTTTT; CDR3aa: CASSYSMGRNTGELFF
abundance: few; v_gene: TRBV15; d_gene: -; j_gene: TRBJ1-3; len: 17; CDR3nt: TGTGCCACCAGCAGACCGTGGACAGCCCTCTCTGGAAACACCATATATTTT; CDR3aa: CATSRPWTALSGNTIYF
abundance: -; v_gene: TRBV27; d_gene: -; j_gene: TRBJ2-5; len: 15; CDR3nt: TGTGCCAGCAGTGTCCTTAGGGGGTTCGGCGAGACCCAGTACTTC; CDR3aa: CASSVLRGFGETQYF
abundance: -; v_gene: TRBV3-1/TRBV3-2; d_gene: -; j_gene: TRBJ1-2; len: 12; CDR3nt: TGTGCCAGCAGCATAGGGGCCTATGGCTACACCTTC; CDR3aa: CASSIGAYGYTF
abundance: few; v_gene: TRBV3-1/TRBV3-2; d_gene: TRBD1; j_gene: TRBJ1-4; len: 13; CDR3nt: TGTGCCAGCAGCCAGCAGGGGGCGCGGAAACTGTTTTTT; CDR3aa: CASSQQGARKLFF
abundance: -; v_gene: TRBV7-2; d_gene: -; j_gene: TRBJ2-7; len: 11; CDR3nt: TGTGCCAGCAGCAGAGTCGGCGAGCAGTACTTC; CDR3aa: CASSRVGEQYF
abundance: -; v_gene: TRBV6-2/TRBV6-3; d_gene: -; j_gene: TRBJ1-2; len: 12; CDR3nt: TGTGCCAGCAGTTTTACTAACTATGGCTACACCTTC; CDR3aa: CASSFTNYGYTF
abundance: -; v_gene: TRBV5-1; d_gene: -; j_gene: TRBJ2-7; len: 13; CDR3nt: TGCGCCAGCAGCTCGGCAGGGAGGTACGAGCAGTACTTC; CDR3aa: CASSSAGRYEQYF
abundance: -; v_gene: TRBV6-5; d_gene: -; j_gene: TRBJ1-1; len: 13; CDR3nt: TGTGCCAGCAGAGACAGTCCCTTCACTGAAGCTTTCTTT; CDR3aa: CASRDSPFTEAFF
abundance: -; v_gene: TRBV19; d_gene: TRBD2; j_gene: TRBJ2-3; len: 15; CDR3nt: TGTGCCAGTAGTATCCAACTAGCGCAGGGAGATACGCAGTATTTT; CDR3aa: CASSIQLAQGDTQYF
abundance: once; v_gene: TRBV27; d_gene: -; j_gene: TRBJ2-4; len: 14; CDR3nt: TGTGCCAGCAGAAAGGACATAGCCAAAAACATTCAGTACTTC; CDR3aa: CASRKDIAKNIQYF
abundance: -; v_gene: TRBV5-6; d_gene: -; j_gene: TRBJ1-1; len: 11; CDR3nt: TGTGCCAGCACCCGGTACACTGAAGCTTTCTTT; CDR3aa: CASTRYTEAFF
abundance: -; v_gene: TRBV19; d_gene: -; j_gene: TRBJ1-1; len: 13; CDR3nt: TGTGCCAGTAGTATCTGGGTGGAGACTGAAGCTTTCTTT; CDR3aa: CASSIWVETEAFF
abundance: -; v_gene: TRBV5-1; d_gene: -; j_gene: TRBJ2-5; len: 13; CDR3nt: TGCGCCAGCAGCTCAGGGGTTGTGGAGACCCAGTACTTC; CDR3aa: CASSSGVVETQYF
abundance: -; v_gene: TRBV3-1/TRBV3-2; d_gene: -; j_gene: TRBJ1-1; len: 15; CDR3nt: TGTGCCAGCAGCCTGTTGGGGCAGGGAGGCACTGAAGCTTTCTTT; CDR3aa: CASSLLGQGGTEAFF
abundance: -; v_gene: TRBV7-2; d_gene: -; j_gene: TRBJ1-1; len: 13; CDR3nt: TGTGCCAGCAGCTTTAACATGAACACTGAAGCTTTCTTT; CDR3aa: CASSFNMNTEAFF
abundance: -; v_gene: TRBV4-1; d_gene: TRBD2; j_gene: TRBJ2-7; len: 15; CDR3nt: TGCGCCAGCAGCCTAAGGGGAGGGTGGCCCTACGAGCAGTACTTC; CDR3aa: CASSLRGGWPYEQYF
abundance: few; v_gene: TRBV7-9; d_gene: TRBD1; j_gene: TRBJ1-1; len: 15; CDR3nt: TGTGCCAGCAGCTTTTCCGGGACAGGGGACACTGAAGCTTTCTTT; CDR3aa: CASSFSGTGDTEAFF
abundance: -; v_gene: TRBV5-5; d_gene: -; j_gene: TRBJ2-7; len: 14; CDR3nt: TGTGCCAGCAGCTTTGGGACAAACTCCTACGAGCAGTACTTC; CDR3aa: CASSFGTNSYEQYF
abundance: -; v_gene: TRBV18; d_gene: -; j_gene: TRBJ2-3; len: 15; CDR3nt: TGTGCCAGCTCACGGGGCACCCTCGAGACAGATACGCAGTATTTT; CDR3aa: CASSRGTLETDTQYF
abundance: -; v_gene: TRBV2; d_gene: -; j_gene: TRBJ2-2; len: 15; CDR3nt: TGTGCCAGCAGTGATAGGATCCAGGGGAACGGGGAGCTGTTTTTT; CDR3aa: CASSDRIQGNGELFF